These 27 T cell receptor beta chains were all obtained from the same sample, sequenced in a study of identical twins. Each CDR3 protein gets one entry after TCRdb re-called the 5' RACE reads with MiXCR. The data show about 700,000 distinct CDR3 sequences, around 6% seen once. The material sequenced was naive T cells sorted from blood. Source of these receptors: a man aged 18 to 35 in good health.

Many counts were recorded for this clonotype. The chain employs TRBV12-3 or TRBV12-4 and TRBJ2-4; no clear D. Between the trimmed V and J ends, which lost 3 bases and 7 bases, there was a span of 10 bases. This CDR3 has 13 residues. CDR3 residues: CASSFTRMNIQYF. The DNA for the CDR3 is TGTGCCAGCAGTTTTACCAGGATGAACATTCAGTACTTC.

This clonotype was seen once. The chain couples TRBV20-1 to TRBJ2-7, with 10 bases identical to TRBD2. The CDR3 is 14 residues long. The V gene end was trimmed by 5 bases and the J gene end by 4 bases; junction bases not matched to a gene: 8. Germline CDR1 DFQATT, CDR2 SNEGSKA (reference sequence). CDR3 sequence (DNA): TGCAGTGCTCCTCCTAGCGGGAGATTATACGAGCAGTACTTC. Residues: CSAPPSGRLYEQYF.

This clonotype was counted ten times or more. This chain joins TRBV12-3 or TRBV12-4 and TRBJ1-1; D gene unclear. V was clipped by 5 bases and J by 6 bases, with 19 bases between them. The CDR3 has 15 residues. CDR3: CASSKSRPSSPEAFF. CDR3 in DNA: TGTGCCAGCAGTAAAAGCCGACCCTCTAGTCCTGAAGCTTTCTTT.

The V gene is TRBV5-1, the J gene TRBJ2-3; weak D call: TRBD2 (5 bases). Trimming removed 4 bases from V and 5 bases from J, with 17 bases in between. CDR1 SGHRS and CDR2 YFSETQ come from the germline V gene. CDR3 length equals 15 residues. In DNA, the CDR3 is TGCGCCAGCAGCACGGAGGTTCCGGTGGGAGATACGCAGTATTTT. This codes for CASSTEVPVGDTQYF.

This clonotype has just a few counts. The chain employs TRBV20-1 and TRBJ1-5; a weak D match, TRBD1 (5 bases). Germline V gives CDR1 DFQATT, CDR2 SNEGSKA (reference sequence). The ends were cut back, 6 bases at V and 3 bases at J, with 21 bases in the middle. The CDR3 is 16 amino acids. CDR3 coding DNA: TGCAGTGCCGCCGAGGGGTTCGGGATAACCAATCAGCCCCAGCATTTT. Residues: CSAAEGFGITNQPQHF.

This clonotype has a handful of counts. As DNA, the CDR3 is TGTGCCAGCAGCGTAGTGCTCGAGAGCACTGAAGCTTTCTTT. Translated, it gives CASSVVLESTEAFF. The chain combines TRBV9 with TRBJ1-1; D ambiguous. With 0 bases removed from V and 4 bases from J, the gap between germline ends came to 10 bases. Germline CDR1 is SGDLS and CDR2 is YYNGEE. The CDR3 contains 14 residues. Supplemented by reference TRBV9 and TRBJ1-1, the full variable domain reads DSGVTQTPKHLITATGQRVTLRCSPRSGDLSVYWYQQSLDQGLQFLIQYYNGEERAKGNILERFSAQQFPDLHSELNLSSLELGDSALYFCASSVVLESTEAFFGQGTRLTVV.

In this sample, this clonotype turned up a few times. The CDR3: CASSLGQNQGPLHF. For the CDR3, the DNA is TGTGCCAGCAGCTTAGGACAGAACCAGGGACCCCTCCACTTT. This rearrangement joins TRBV13 to TRBJ1-6; possible D gene TRBD1, 5 bases. Germline V gene sequence: CDR1 PRHDT, CDR2 FYEKMQ (reference sequence). CDR3 length equals 14 residues. V dropped 0 bases and J dropped 12 bases, with 12 bases sitting between them. The whole variable domain, remainder taken from reference TRBV13 and TRBJ1-6, is AAGVIQSPRHLIKEKRETATLKCYPIPRHDTVYWYQQGPGQDPQFLISFYEKMQSDKGSIPDRFSAQQFSDYHSELNMSSLELGDSALYFCASSLGQNQGPLHFGNGTRLTVT.

This clonotype showed up many times. This chain joins TRBV18 and TRBJ2-3; 7 bases are shared with TRBD1. The germline CDR1 and CDR2 sequences are KGHSH and LQKENI. The CDR3 sequence is 15 residues long. V lost 5 bases to trimming and J lost 3 bases; unmatched junction nucleotides: 8. DNA of the CDR3: TGTGCCAGCTCAGGGGACAGCCTAAGGACAGATACGCAGTATTTT. It translates to CASSGDSLRTDTQYF.

In this sample, this clonotype turned up many times. V and J are TRBV7-6 and TRBJ2-1; D may be TRBD1 (6 bases). Per the germline V gene, CDR1 is SGHVS and CDR2 is FNYEAQ. The ends were cut back, 2 bases at V and 8 bases at J, with 19 bases in the middle. The CDR3 is 16 amino acids. This chain's CDR3 is CASSLTGTKTGYEQFF. The CDR3 bases are TGTGCCAGCAGCTTAACGGGGACAAAAACGGGCTATGAGCAGTTCTTC.

The table lists this clonotype with a few counts. This rearrangement joins TRBV20-1 to TRBJ2-1, with 9 nucleotides matching TRBD2. Germline values: CDR1 DFQATT, CDR2 SNEGSKA (reference sequence). The CDR3 extends over 16 amino acids. Trimming at V came to 0 bases and at J to 2 bases, leaving 5 bases not matched to a gene. CDR3 bases: TGCAGTGCTAGAGATCTGGCTAGCGGGGCCTACAATGAGCAGTTCTTC. Its protein is CSARDLASGAYNEQFF.

The rearrangement uses TRBV5-1 and TRBJ2-7; 10 positions agree with TRBD1. The CDR3 covers 17 residues. The trim removed 1 base at V and 7 bases at J, leaving 14 bases unmatched. Germline V gives CDR1 SGHRS, CDR2 YFSETQ. The CDR3 region has the DNA TGCGCCAGCAGCTTGTACACATTGACAGGGGGCTCTTGGGAGCAGTACTTC. Amino acid sequence: CASSLYTLTGGSWEQYF.

This clonotype was detected ten times or more. V gene TRBV6-2 or TRBV6-3 combines with J gene TRBJ2-1, with 7 nucleotides matching TRBD2. The V gene's germline CDR1 is MNHEY and CDR2 SVGEGT. The ends lost 8 bases at V and 10 bases at J; junction bases unmatched: 5. This CDR3 has 11 residues. Here the CDR3 DNA reads TGTGCCAGCGCCTTGGGGGGGGAGCAGTTCTTC. Its protein is CASALGGEQFF.

Many counts were recorded for this clonotype. This rearrangement joins TRBV12-3 or TRBV12-4 to TRBJ2-5; 9 bases fit TRBD2. CDR3 length: 14 amino acids. V trimming: 5 bases; J trimming: 5 bases; junction bases outside the gene matches: 6. In nucleotides, the CDR3 is TGTGCCAGCAGTCGGGCTAGCGGGATCGAGACCCAGTACTTC. Its protein product is CASSRASGIETQYF.

There are a few counts of this clonotype. The chain joins TRBV3-1 to TRBJ2-3, with D maybe TRBD1 (5 bases). The germline CDR1 and CDR2 sequences are LGHDT and YNNKEL (reference sequence). V was shortened by 1 base and J by 3 bases, with 17 bases between the two germline ends. This CDR3 is 17 amino acids long. CDR3 residues: CASSQGVKGPSTDTQYF. The CDR3 DNA reads TGTGCCAGCAGCCAAGGAGTTAAGGGGCCTTCAACAGATACGCAGTATTTT.

J is TRBJ2-1 and V is TRBV9; D is undetermined. Germline lookup yields CDR1 SGDLS and CDR2 YYNGEE. This CDR3 comprises 12 residues. The V end was cut by 0 bases, the J end by 5 bases, with 3 bases between. The CDR3 DNA sequence: TGTGCCAGCAGCGTAGGCCACAATGAGCAGTTCTTC. It specifies CASSVGHNEQFF.

This clonotype was picked up many times. This chain uses TRBV20-1 with TRBJ2-5; no clear D gene. CDR3 length: 14 residues. Germline CDR1 and CDR2: DFQATT and SNEGSKA (reference sequence). The V and J ends lost 0 bases and 5 bases respectively, with 13 bases between them. CDR3 in amino acids: CSARDTRKGETQYF. CDR3 DNA sequence: TGCAGTGCTAGAGATACCCGGAAAGGGGAGACCCAGTACTTC.

In its sample, this clonotype was seen a few times. This chain uses TRBV4-2 with TRBJ1-1; D ambiguous. V lost 3 bases and J lost 1, with 12 bases in between. CDR1 is LGHNA, CDR2 YNFKEQ, per germline. The CDR3 has 15 residues. The CDR3 region is CASSQRTEPNTEAFF. CDR3 bases: TGTGCCAGCAGCCAGCGGACTGAACCGAACACTGAAGCTTTCTTT.

This clonotype was observed a handful of times. The chain combines TRBV29-1 with TRBJ2-5, with D unclear. The length of the CDR3 is 16 residues. Germline V gene data show CDR1 as SQVTM and CDR2 as ANQGSEA. Trimming shortened V by 0 bases and J by 3 bases, and 17 bases separated the two germline ends. The CDR3 nucleotides are TGCAGCGTTGAAGAGAGTTTCGGCAGGATCGAAGAGACCCAGTACTTC. It yields the protein CSVEESFGRIEETQYF.

This clonotype was seen only a few times. The rearrangement joins TRBV15 to TRBJ1-5; no clear D. This CDR3 is built from 17 residues. The germline gives CDR1 LNHNV, CDR2 YYDKDF (reference sequence). V lost 0 bases, J lost 6 bases, and 18 bases lay in between. The CDR3 DNA is TGTGCCACCAGCAGAGATTCCCTGGCGGGGTTGGGTCAGCCCCAGCATTTT. Protein: CATSRDSLAGLGQPQHF.

This clonotype was seen a few times. The chain has TRBV29-1 and TRBJ1-2; possibly TRBD1 for D (5 bases). Germline V CDR1 and CDR2: SQVTM, ANQGSEA. CDR3 length: 10 amino acids. V was pared by 1 base and J by 8 bases, with 5 bases between. The CDR3 loop reads CSVEGDGYTF. The CDR3, as DNA: TGCAGCGTTGAAGGGGACGGCTACACCTTC.

This clonotype was counted at least ten times. This CDR3 is CASSLGSWEGTNTQYF. CDR3 nucleotide sequence: TGTGCCAGCAGCTTAGGTTCTTGGGAGGGAACGAATACGCAGTATTTT. The rearrangement links TRBV7-8 to TRBJ2-3; TRBD2 matches 7 bases. Germline CDR1 SGHVS, CDR2 FQNEAQ. The CDR3 is made up of 16 amino acids. V lost 1 base, J lost 7 bases, and 11 bases stayed unmatched.

Of note for this clonotype: This clone may be a read error of a much larger clone one base away. The missing conserved phenylalanine or tryptophan at the end of this CDR3 makes a read error likely. The chain has TRBV12-3 or TRBV12-4 and TRBJ2-7; 7 positions match TRBD1. V gave up 4 bases and J gave up 6 bases; unmatched junction bases: 12. The CDR3 has 15 residues. The CDR3 protein is CASSSPRDSFCEQYI. The CDR3 region has the DNA TGTGCCAGCAGTTCACCACGGGACAGTTTCTGCGAGCAGTACATC.

This clonotype was seen repeatedly, ten times or more. The gene calls are TRBV29-1 and TRBJ2-7, with TRBD2 identical over 12 bases. The CDR3 runs to 15 residues. Germline CDR1 and CDR2: SQVTM and ANQGSEA. V lost 7 bases to trimming and J lost 2 bases; unmatched junction nucleotides: 9. CDR3 residues: CSARLTSGSPYEQYF. As DNA, the CDR3 is TGCAGCGCGAGGCTGACTAGCGGGAGCCCCTACGAGCAGTACTTC.

This clonotype was found many times. The rearrangement joins TRBV11-1 to TRBJ2-1, with 14 bases fitting TRBD2. The ends lost 7 bases at V and 2 bases at J; junction bases unmatched: 10. This CDR3 is built from 18 residues. Germline assignment: CDR1 SGHAT and CDR2 FQDESV (reference sequence). CDR3 protein: CASTLGLAGEQTYNEQFF. In DNA form, the CDR3 reads TGTGCCAGCACCCTGGGACTAGCGGGAGAGCAGACCTACAATGAGCAGTTCTTC. Together with reference TRBV11-1 and TRBJ2-1, the CDR3 gives the full variable domain: EAEVAQSPRYKITEKSQAVAFWCDPISGHATLYWYRQILGQGPELLVQFQDESVVDDSQLPKDRFSAERLKGVDSTLKIQPAELGDSAMYLCASTLGLAGEQTYNEQFFGPGTRLTVL.

Many counts were recorded for this clonotype. This chain joins TRBV5-1 and TRBJ2-2; no clear D. The germline V gene has CDR1 SGHRS and CDR2 YFSETQ. V was pared by 3 bases and J by 6 bases, with 6 bases between. There are 12 residues in the CDR3. For the CDR3, the DNA is TGCGCCAGCAGCTACGGACCCGGGGAGCTGTTTTTT. Its protein product is CASSYGPGELFF.

This clonotype was observed a few times. The V and J genes are TRBV18 and TRBJ1-5; D is unclear. CDR3 length: 13 amino acids. The V and J ends lost 3 bases and 9 bases respectively, with 12 bases between them. CDR1 and CDR2 (germline): KGHSH, LQKENI. In nucleotides, the CDR3 is TGTGCCAGCTCACCCGGGGTACGTGGGCCCCAGCATTTT. Protein: CASSPGVRGPQHF.

At least ten counts were recorded for this clonotype. The rearrangement uses TRBV9 and TRBJ2-1; TRBD2 might be the D (6 bases). V was cut by 0 bases and J by 14 bases, with 9 bases left in between. Germline V gives CDR1 SGDLS, CDR2 YYNGEE. CDR3 size: 11 residues. The CDR3 region has the DNA TGTGCCAGCAGCGTAGGGACTATTAAGTTCTTC. Translating it yields CASSVGTIKFF.